These T cell receptor beta chains were read from a single sample in a study of read filtering for tumor transcriptome and immune sequencing. Each CDR3 protein gets one entry after TCRdb re-called the reads with MiXCR. The data hold 30,000 to 45,000 distinct CDR3 sequences, with around 13% observed a single time. Sequenced input: a population of CD138-negative cells sorted from bone marrow. All receptors derive from a donor older than 35 with multiple myeloma. The CDR3 runs from the conserved cysteine through the conserved F or W. The D gene is left open where the match is weak. A row's size may be missing; if present it is once, few, many or a size class.

J gene,clone size,D gene,V gene,CDR3 DNA,CDR3 protein
TRBJ1-5,many,-,TRBV28,TGTGCCAGCAGTTTATTGGAAGGGCTGGAGCCCCAGCATTTT,CASSLLEGLEPQHF
TRBJ2-5,many,-,TRBV7-6,TGTGCCAGCAGCAAGGACATACGGGAGACCCAGTACTTC,CASSKDIRETQYF
TRBJ1-2,few,-,TRBV20-1,TGCAGTGCTATTATCCGGGGTGAAGGCTACACCTTC,CSAIIRGEGYTF
TRBJ2-1,many,TRBD2,TRBV4-3,TGCGCCAGCAGCCAAGATAGTCTAGCGGGGTACAATGAGCAGTTCTTC,CASSQDSLAGYNEQFF
TRBJ1-5,many,-,TRBV20-1,TGCAGTGCTAGAGATCCCGGCCGCAATCAGCCCCAGCATTTT,CSARDPGRNQPQHF
TRBJ2-7,many,-,TRBV25-1,TGTGCCAGCAATGGAGGGCTCTTCTACGAGCAGTACTTC,CASNGGLFYEQYF
TRBJ2-5,many,TRBD2,TRBV6-5,TGTGCCAGCAGTTTGGGACTAGCGGGAGAGACCCAGTACTTC,CASSLGLAGETQYF
TRBJ1-2,many,-,TRBV27,TGTGCCAGCAGTTTTTTGGGGGACGAAGCTAACTATGGCTACACCTTC,CASSFLGDEANYGYTF
TRBJ2-2,many,TRBD2,TRBV29-1,TGCAGCGTTGAAGGACTAGCGGGAGAAAGAAGCACCGGGGAGCTGTTTTTT,CSVEGLAGERSTGELFF
TRBJ1-5,many,-,TRBV12-2,TGTGCAAGTCGCGAAGACAGGGTTGAACGGGCCAATCAGCCCCAGCATTTT,CASREDRVERANQPQHF
TRBJ2-2,many,-,TRBV29-1,TGCAGCGTTGGGGGGGTATTAAACACCGGGGAGCTGTTTTTT,CSVGGVLNTGELFF
TRBJ2-7,many,TRBD2,TRBV7-6,TGTGCCAGCAGCTCGACTAGCGGGAGTATAGGAGCCGAGCAGTACTTC,CASSSTSGSIGAEQYF
TRBJ2-5,many,-,TRBV21-1,TGTGCCAGCAGCAAGGAGGGGGACAGCAAAGGGACCCAGTACTTC,CASSKEGDSKGTQYF
TRBJ2-7,many,TRBD1,TRBV20-1,TGCAGTGCCGGGACAGGGGTCCACGAGCAGTACTTC,CSAGTGVHEQYF
TRBJ1-3,few,-,TRBV7-2,TGTGCCAGCACCGATCCTGGGGCCTCTGGAAACACCATATATTTT,CASTDPGASGNTIYF
TRBJ2-7,many,-,TRBV11-2,TGTGCCAGCAGCCCCGGACCCAGGGGCTCCTACGAGCAGTACTTC,CASSPGPRGSYEQYF
TRBJ1-1,many,TRBD1,TRBV2,TGTGCCAGCAGTACAGGGGATAGCACTGAAGCTTTCTTT,CASSTGDSTEAFF
TRBJ2-5,many,-,TRBV12-3/TRBV12-4,TGTGCCAGCAGGGGGGGCTGGGAGACCCAGTACTTC,CASRGGWETQYF
TRBJ2-7,many,TRBD2,TRBV6-2/TRBV6-3,TGTGCCAGCAAGGGACTAGCGGGAGACGGCGAGCAGTACTTC,CASKGLAGDGEQYF
TRBJ2-1,few,TRBD2,TRBV5-1,TGCGCCAGCAGGTGGACTAGCGCCACTCATAACAATGAGCAGTTCTTC,CASRWTSATHNNEQFF
TRBJ2-1,many,-,TRBV7-3,TGTGCCAGCAGCTTAATTGGGAGCCGACTTGGTGAGCAGTTCTTC,CASSLIGSRLGEQFF
TRBJ2-7,many,-,TRBV20-1,TGCAGTGCTAGTATTGGCTCCTGGTACGAGCAGTACTTC,CSASIGSWYEQYF
TRBJ2-3,many,-,TRBV20-1,TGCAGTGCTAGAGGGGGGAGTTTCAGCACAGATACGCAGTATTTT,CSARGGSFSTDTQYF
TRBJ1-4,many,-,TRBV5-5,TGTGCCAGCAGCTTATTGTCCAGGATTAATGAAAAACTGTTTTTT,CASSLLSRINEKLFF
TRBJ2-2,-,-,TRBV18,TGCGCCAGCTCACCAGTAAGGAACACCGAGGAGCTGTTTTTT,CASSPVRNTEELFF
TRBJ2-1,few,-,TRBV20-1,TGCAGTGCTCTTGCCCCCTCGGCAGGGCGGTACAATGAGCAGTTCTTC,CSALAPSAGRYNEQFF
TRBJ2-5,many,TRBD2,TRBV20-1,TGCAGTGCTAGGGCACTAGCGGGAACCTCGGGGCAAGAGACCCAGTACTTC,CSARALAGTSGQETQYF
TRBJ1-4,many,-,TRBV4-3,TGCGCCAGCAGCCAAGACTGGCACCCTAATGAAAAACTGTTTTTT,CASSQDWHPNEKLFF
TRBJ2-5,many,-,TRBV6-5,TGTGCCAGCAGTCGCCGACAGAAAGAGACCCAGTACTTC,CASSRRQKETQYF
TRBJ1-5,many,-,TRBV20-1,TGCAGTGCTAGAGAGTCCGATCAGCCCCAGCATTTT,CSARESDQPQHF
TRBJ2-3,many,-,TRBV7-2,TGTGCCAGCAGTTTTAGGCTTTCGCGCTCAGATACGCAGTATTTT,CASSFRLSRSDTQYF
TRBJ2-2,few,-,TRBV10-3,TGTGCCATCAGAACCTCCAGAGGGCCGAACACCGGGGAGCTGTTTTTT,CAIRTSRGPNTGELFF
TRBJ2-1,many,-,TRBV19,TGTGCCAGTAGCCGAGGCTCCCCCTCCTACAATGAGCAGTTCTTC,CASSRGSPSYNEQFF
TRBJ2-1,-,-,TRBV6-6,TGTGCCAGCAGTTTCTTACTCAGCCATGAGCAGTTCTTC,CASSFLLSHEQFF
TRBJ1-2,many,TRBD1,TRBV7-8,TGTGCCAGCAGCCCCGACAGGGGTAGCTACACCTTC,CASSPDRGSYTF
TRBJ2-1,many,TRBD2,TRBV19,TGTGCCAGTAGATATAGCGGGAGCTCCTACAATGAGCAGTTCTTC,CASRYSGSSYNEQFF
TRBJ1-1,many,TRBD1,TRBV11-2,TGTGCCAGCAGCCGTAGGACAGGAAACACTGAAGCTTTCTTT,CASSRRTGNTEAFF